These 29 T cell receptor beta chains came from one sample sequenced in a study of cytomegalovirus exposure and HLA in healthy donors. The PCR was carried out with 60 Vbeta primers and 13 Jbeta primers. Measured with immunoSEQ multiplex PCR; TCRdb has only the in-frame clones, and not every one. Of over 80,000 clones in the sample, over 65% are singletons; the top ten hold around 17%. Sequencing used PBMCs. The receptor source for this set is a man aged 55 to 70 in good health and CMV-seropositive.

A remark on this clone: Relative to the germline gene, one junction end is altered; a read error may explain this. The V and J genes are TRBV5-1 and TRBJ1-2, with 11 nucleotides matching TRBD1. The CDR3 is made up of 16 amino acids. Germline CDR1 and CDR2: SGHRS and YFSETQ. This CDR3 reads CASSPNGQGAKYGYTF. DNA for the CDR3: TGCGCCAGCAGCCCAAACGGACAGGGGGCTAAATATGGCTACACCTTC.

This clone was detected a few times. The rearrangement uses TRBV4-1 and TRBJ1-1; tentatively, D is TRBD1 (6 bases). CDR1 is MGHRA and CDR2 is YSYEKL in the germline V gene. The CDR3 has 16 residues. Trimming pared 4 bases from V and 0 bases from J, leaving 15 bases between. This chain's CDR3 is CASSPRGSAMNTEAFF. CDR3 DNA: TGCGCCAGCAGCCCGAGGGGGTCAGCCATGAACACTGAAGCTTTCTTT.

The chain combines TRBV6-1 with TRBJ1-3; unclear D gene. V lost 2 bases and J 7 bases, leaving 6 bases between the germline ends. Germline CDR1 MNHNS, CDR2 SASEGT. The CDR3 consists of 12 residues. CDR3 region: CASSESRNTIYF. DNA of the CDR3: TGTGCCAGCAGTGAAAGCCGTAACACCATATATTTT.

V and J are TRBV6-1 and TRBJ1-2; D not certain. The CDR3 spans 14 residues. V shed 7 bases and J shed 2 bases, with 14 bases lying between them. Germline loops: CDR1 MNHNS, CDR2 SASEGT. CDR3 bases: TGTGCCAGCACCTTGGTTGGCTCAAACTATGGCTACACCTTC. This translates into CASTLVGSNYGYTF.

DNA for the CDR3: TGTGCCAGCAGTCTCCCCCCACCCAGAACCACTAATGAAAAACTGTTTTTT. This translates into CASSLPPPRTTNEKLFF. The V and J genes are TRBV28 and TRBJ1-4; no firm D call. Deletions cut 5 bases from V and 2 bases from J, with 18 bases between. The CDR3 sequence is 17 residues long. Germline V gene lookup returns CDR1 MDHEN and CDR2 SYDVKM.

This clone has only one observation. V usage is TRBV9 and J usage is TRBJ2-5, with 11 positions matching TRBD2. The CDR3 runs to 16 residues. J lost 2 bases, V lost 4 bases, and 7 bases had no gene match. Germline CDR1 and CDR2: SGDLS and YYNGEE. CDR3 residues: CASSFSGGAIQETQYF. The CDR3 DNA sequence: TGTGCCAGCAGCTTTAGCGGGGGGGCCATTCAAGAGACCCAGTACTTC.

The chain uses TRBV7-3 and TRBJ2-1, with 7 positions matching TRBD2. CDR3 length equals 15 residues. Germline V CDR1 and CDR2: SGHTA, FQGTGA. After removal of 3 bases from V and 9 bases from J, the junction contained 11 bases not matched to a gene. The CDR3 DNA follows: TGTGCCAGCAGCTTGGGGGGGGTGGCGTATAGTGAGCAGTTCTTC. Protein sequence: CASSLGGVAYSEQFF.

The V and J genes are TRBV5-4 and TRBJ2-7; 9 nucleotides agree with TRBD1. The V gene's germline CDR1 is SGHNT and CDR2 YYREEE (reference sequence). V lost 3 bases to trimming and J lost 2 bases; unmatched junction nucleotides: 6. This CDR3 is 15 amino acids long. The CDR3 nucleotides are TGTGCCAGCAGCTCTACAGGGGGCACCACCTACGAGCAGTACTTC. Translation: CASSSTGGTTYEQYF.

The J gene is TRBJ2-7, the V gene TRBV19; 7 bases are shared with TRBD2. The CDR3 totals 14 residues. V lost 3 bases and J lost 3; bases outside the gene matches: 5. Germline V lookup: CDR1 LNHDA, CDR2 SQIVND (reference sequence). The chain's CDR3 is CASSMGGNGYEQYF. The CDR3 nucleotides are TGTGCCAGTAGTATGGGAGGGAATGGCTACGAGCAGTACTTC.

The CDR3 DNA follows: TGTGCCAGCAGTTACTCCTATACAGGGAACTACGAGCAGTACTTC. This encodes CASSYSYTGNYEQYF. The V and J genes are TRBV6-5 and TRBJ2-7, with a tentative D call TRBD1 (6 bases). V shed 0 bases and J shed 3 bases, with 12 bases lying between them. The V gene's germline CDR1 is MNHEY and CDR2 SVGAGI. The CDR3 spans 15 residues.

The chain uses TRBV18 and TRBJ2-7, with 10 bases lining up with TRBD2. V was clipped by 2 bases and J by 9 bases; unmatched bases: 10. The CDR3 contains 15 residues. The germline V gene has CDR1 KGHSH and CDR2 LQKENI. The CDR3 DNA follows: TGTGCCAGCTCACCATCAGCGGGGGGGCAGTTGTTGCAGTACTTC. Translated, it gives CASSPSAGGQLLQYF.

The rearrangement links TRBV7-9 to TRBJ1-6; D ambiguous. The V end was cut by 2 bases, the J end by 14 bases, with 10 bases between. Per germline, CDR1 SEHNR and CDR2 FQNEAQ (reference sequence). The CDR3 runs to 12 residues. In DNA, the CDR3 is TGTGCCAGCAGCTTAAGTGAGAGGTCCCTCCACTTT. As protein: CASSLSERSLHF. Using reference TRBV7-9 and TRBJ1-6 for the parts outside the CDR3, the full variable domain is DTGVSQNPRHKITKRGQNVTFRCDPISEHNRLYWYRQTLGQGPEFLTYFQNEAQLEKSRLLSDRFSAERPKGSFSTLEIQRTEQGDSAMYLCASSLSERSLHFGNGTRLTVT.

Only a few counts were recorded for this clone. V usage is TRBV9 and J usage is TRBJ1-1, with 8 bases lining up with TRBD1. Trimming at V came to 3 bases and at J to 1 base, leaving 5 bases not matched to a gene. Germline values: CDR1 SGDLS, CDR2 YYNGEE. The CDR3 runs to 15 residues. As DNA, the CDR3 is TGTGCCAGCAGCGCCGTGGACAGGGCGAACACTGAAGCTTTCTTT. As protein: CASSAVDRANTEAFF.

This chain connects TRBV9 to TRBJ2-2; D remains ambiguous. CDR1 is SGDLS, CDR2 YYNGEE, per germline. CDR3 length: 17 amino acids. V lost 0 bases and J lost 4, with 16 bases in between. Here the CDR3 DNA reads TGTGCCAGCAGCGTAGTTCTCTCGCCGACTCTCACCGGGGAGCTGTTTTTT. Its translation: CASSVVLSPTLTGELFF.

The chain employs TRBV7-2 and TRBJ2-4; D unclear. This CDR3 is 15 amino acids long. Trimming removed 7 bases at V and 0 bases at J, with 13 bases between. In germline, CDR1 is SGHTA, CDR2 FQGNSA. CDR3: CASTSHGLAKNIQYF. The DNA of the CDR3 is TGTGCCAGCACCTCCCATGGCCTAGCCAAAAACATTCAGTACTTC. Full variable domain (missing parts from reference TRBV7-2 and TRBJ2-4): GAGVSQSPSNKVTEKGKDVELRCDPISGHTALYWYRQSLGQGLEFLIYFQGNSAPDKSGLPSDRFSAERTGGSVSTLTIQRTQQEDSAVYLCASTSHGLAKNIQYFGAGTRLSVL.

This chain uses TRBV18 with TRBJ1-1, with 9 bases matching TRBD1. V was pared by 5 bases and J by 3 bases, with 7 bases of the junction left unmatched. CDR1 is KGHSH and CDR2 is LQKENI in the germline V gene. CDR3 size: 15 residues. Written as DNA, the CDR3 is TGTGCCAGCTCATCGGACAGGGGCCGATACACTGAAGCTTTCTTT. Protein: CASSSDRGRYTEAFF.

This clone was detected only once. This chain connects TRBV25-1 to TRBJ2-1; D uncertain. The CDR3 length is 15 residues. From germline, CDR1 is MGHDK and CDR2 SYGVNS. Trimming cost V 4 bases and J 7 bases, with 17 bases left between them. The CDR3, as DNA: TGTGCCAGCAGTGTCCGCCTCCCTACGAGGAATGAGCAGTTCTTC. Translation gives CASSVRLPTRNEQFF.

V usage is TRBV6-5 and J usage is TRBJ2-7, with D hard to call. This CDR3 has 12 residues. Trimming left V 8 bases short and J 4 bases short, with 12 bases between. Germline CDR1 and CDR2: MNHEY and SVGAGI. DNA for the CDR3: TGTGCCAGCGGTTGGGCTCGATACGAGCAGTACTTC. Its protein product is CASGWARYEQYF.

This rearrangement joins TRBV5-4 to TRBJ2-5; TRBD1 aligns across 8 bases. The DNA end is more similar to TRBJ2-7, so the J call may be wrong. This CDR3 has 14 residues. Germline V gene sequence: CDR1 SGHNT, CDR2 YYREEE (reference sequence). In nucleotides, the CDR3 is TGTGCCAGCAGCAGGGGACAGGAGCCCTACGAGCAGTACTTC. This gives the protein CASSRGQEPYEQYF.

CDR3 sequence reads: CASSLYSGGKYNEQFF. For the CDR3, the DNA is TGTGCCAGTAGTCTCTATAGCGGGGGGAAATACAATGAGCAGTTCTTC. V and J are TRBV19 and TRBJ2-1; 10 nucleotides align to TRBD2. CDR3 size: 16 residues. CDR1 is LNHDA, CDR2 SQIVND, per germline (reference sequence). V lost 5 bases to trimming and J lost 4 bases; unmatched junction nucleotides: 8.

At least ten counts were recorded for this clone. CDR3 sequence: CASSRYSYEQYF. Written as DNA, the CDR3 is TGTGCCAGCAGTCGCTACTCCTACGAGCAGTACTTC. The chain uses TRBV28 and TRBJ2-7, with D unresolved. The CDR3 totals 12 residues. In germline, CDR1 is MDHEN, CDR2 SYDVKM. Between the trimmed V and J ends, which lost 5 bases and 0 bases, there was a span of 5 bases.

The V call is TRBV19, the J call TRBJ1-6; 11 positions agree with TRBD1. Per germline, CDR1 LNHDA and CDR2 SQIVND (reference sequence). Losses at the gene ends were 2 bases for V and 9 bases for J; bases not matched to a gene: 6. The length of the CDR3 is 16 residues. CDR3 sequence (DNA): TGTGCCAGTAGTATAAGGACAGGGGGCTTGGGTTCACCCCTCCACTTT. It translates to CASSIRTGGLGSPLHF.

The gene calls are TRBV12-5 and TRBJ1-2, with 10 bases that match TRBD1. The germline V gene has CDR1 LGHNT and CDR2 FRNRAP. This CDR3 has 13 residues. V shed 6 bases and J 5 bases; nucleotides not matched to a gene: 3. DNA for the CDR3: TGTGCTAGTGGCCTGGACAGGGGGTATGGCTACACCTTC. Its translation is CASGLDRGYGYTF.

This clone was detected only a few times. The rearrangement links TRBV5-4 to TRBJ2-7, with 9 bases matching TRBD1. Germline CDR1 and CDR2: SGHNT and YYREEE (reference sequence). The CDR3 runs to 14 residues. J was trimmed by 9 bases and V by 4 bases; bases with no gene match: 11. The CDR3 DNA reads as TGTGCCAGCAGCGCACCCGGACAGGGGATGGGGCAGTACTTC. This codes for CASSAPGQGMGQYF.

The rearrangement joins TRBV9 to TRBJ1-1; 9 bases line up with TRBD1. Germline assignment: CDR1 SGDLS and CDR2 YYNGEE. Trimming took 0 bases from V and 0 from J; bases not matched to a gene: 9. This CDR3 is 18 amino acids long. DNA of the CDR3: TGTGCCAGCAGCGTAGTGGGACAGGGTATCACAATGAACACTGAAGCTTTCTTT. Encoded protein: CASSVVGQGITMNTEAFF.

The chain joins TRBV5-1 to TRBJ2-1, with 10 bases aligning to TRBD2. The J segment lost 12 bases and the V segment lost 0 bases, leaving 15 bases of the junction unmatched. The germline CDR1 and CDR2 sequences are SGHRS and YFSETQ. This CDR3 has 17 residues. DNA for the CDR3: TGCGCCAGCAGCTTGGACCCCAGCGGGGGGGGCCACAGGAGGCAGTTCTTC. Its translation: CASSLDPSGGGHRRQFF.

The chain is built from TRBV5-1 and TRBJ2-2, with 10 bases fitting TRBD2. The CDR3 contains 17 residues. The V and J ends lost 1 base and 0 bases, in that order; junction bases with no gene match: 3. The germline gives CDR1 SGHRS, CDR2 YFSETQ. CDR3 protein: CASSLTSGAANTGELFF. The CDR3 DNA reads TGCGCCAGCAGCTTGACTAGCGGGGCCGCGAACACCGGGGAGCTGTTTTTT.

The genes are TRBV28 and TRBJ2-6; possible D gene TRBD1, 6 bases. Germline V gene lookup returns CDR1 MDHEN and CDR2 SYDVKM. V lost 6 bases, J lost 0 bases, and 18 bases lay in between. The CDR3 spans 18 residues. The CDR3: CASRRSLGQFSGANVLTF. CDR3 DNA: TGTGCCAGCAGGAGGAGCCTCGGACAGTTCTCTGGGGCCAACGTCCTGACTTTC.

This rearrangement joins TRBV7-4 to TRBJ2-7, with 10 bases matching TRBD1. The V and J ends lost 7 bases and 3 bases, in that order; junction bases with no gene match: 6. Germline V gives CDR1 SGHVT, CDR2 SQSDAQ. CDR3 length equals 14 residues. CDR3 in amino acids: CASNDRDRGYEQYF. Here the CDR3 DNA reads TGTGCCAGCAACGACCGGGACAGGGGCTACGAGCAGTACTTC.